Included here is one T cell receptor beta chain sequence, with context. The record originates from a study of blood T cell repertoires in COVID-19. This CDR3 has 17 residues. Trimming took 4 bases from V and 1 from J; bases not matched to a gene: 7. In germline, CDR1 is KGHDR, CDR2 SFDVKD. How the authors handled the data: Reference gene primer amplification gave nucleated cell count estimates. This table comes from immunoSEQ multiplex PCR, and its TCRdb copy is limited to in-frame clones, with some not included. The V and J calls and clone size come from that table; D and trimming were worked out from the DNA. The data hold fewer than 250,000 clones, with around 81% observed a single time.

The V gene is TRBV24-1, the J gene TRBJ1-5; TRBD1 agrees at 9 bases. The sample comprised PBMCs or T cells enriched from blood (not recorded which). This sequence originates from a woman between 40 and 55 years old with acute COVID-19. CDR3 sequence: CATSDPGTGLSNQPQHF. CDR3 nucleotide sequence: TGTGCCACCAGTGACCCCGGGACAGGGTTAAGCAATCAGCCCCAGCATTTT.